These T cell receptor beta chains were read from a single sample in a study of T-cell memory formation after mild COVID-19. In TCRdb, the 5' RACE reads were re-called with MiXCR into one record per CDR3 protein. The repertoire includes some 130,000 distinct CDR3 sequences, about a sixth of them detected once, and around 4.8% sits in the top ten. The sample was PBMCs or a T cell subset sorted from them (not recorded which). The receptor set was obtained from a man aged 18 to 29 who had mild COVID-19 (a few samples of this study predate the infection). Cell type and time point are not known. CDR3s leave out the opening cysteine and the closing phenylalanine or tryptophan. Fields, in order: J gene, D gene, V gene, CDR3 protein. A D gene is named only where the DNA matches it firmly.

J: TRBJ2-3; D: TRBD1; V: TRBV6-4; CDR3: ASSETGGRTDTQY
J: TRBJ2-3; D: TRBD2; V: TRBV4-3; CDR3: ASSRLGAGGTDTQY
J: TRBJ2-3; D: TRBD2; V: TRBV5-1; CDR3: ASSGLAGGADTQY
J: TRBJ2-3; D: TRBD1; V: TRBV2; CDR3: ASSLQGAQADTQY
J: TRBJ2-5; D: TRBD1; V: TRBV20-1; CDR3: SAFGTAKLQETQY
J: TRBJ1-5; D: -; V: TRBV20-1; CDR3: SAISGTNQPQH
J: TRBJ2-7; D: -; V: TRBV5-1; CDR3: ASSMGLWGELVSDEQY
J: TRBJ1-1; D: TRBD1; V: TRBV5-1; CDR3: ASSLVGTGVRKGNTEAF
J: TRBJ2-1; D: TRBD1; V: TRBV5-6; CDR3: ASSLDRGFIGEQF
J: TRBJ1-6; D: TRBD1; V: TRBV6-6; CDR3: ASSDAGQGLSPLH
J: -; D: -; V: TRBV5-1; CDR3: ASSSPSYNEQY
J: TRBJ1-5; D: -; V: TRBV6-6; CDR3: ASSYSGQTNVGQPQH
J: TRBJ2-1; D: TRBD2; V: TRBV20-1; CDR3: SAPSSGGNNEQF
J: TRBJ2-2; D: -; V: TRBV10-3; CDR3: AIRAARDTGELF
J: TRBJ1-3; D: -; V: TRBV3-1; CDR3: ASSQASRGHGGNTIY
J: TRBJ2-1; D: -; V: TRBV4-1; CDR3: ASSSRGGQSSSEQF
J: TRBJ2-1; D: TRBD1; V: TRBV18; CDR3: ASSPPGQGFNEQF
J: TRBJ2-5; D: TRBD1; V: TRBV20-1; CDR3: SASRQGAQETQY
J: TRBJ1-4; D: -; V: TRBV7-2; CDR3: ASSQTGTSTEKLF
J: TRBJ2-5; D: TRBD2; V: TRBV15; CDR3: ATSRDREGLETQY
J: TRBJ2-1; D: TRBD2; V: TRBV4-3; CDR3: ASSQDTPVAAGGFNEQF
J: TRBJ1-5; D: -; V: TRBV12-3/TRBV12-4; CDR3: ASRPRPQH
J: TRBJ2-7; D: -; V: TRBV3-1; CDR3: ASSPSVTETGEQY
J: TRBJ2-3; D: TRBD1; V: TRBV25-1; CDR3: ASSATPGQTTDTQY
J: TRBJ2-5; D: -; V: TRBV24-1; CDR3: ATSDLLGETQY
J: TRBJ2-5; D: -; V: TRBV18; CDR3: ASSPEETQY
J: TRBJ1-1; D: -; V: TRBV4-1; CDR3: ASSHARLRGANTEAF
J: TRBJ2-1; D: -; V: TRBV11-2; CDR3: ASSLDLHNEQF
J: TRBJ2-1; D: -; V: TRBV5-8; CDR3: ASRPEPLLDEQF